The present entry profiles one T cell receptor (beta chain) with its context. The data stem from a study of shared clonotypes between healthy human individuals. Whole-study context: Samples came from a couple of female and a few male donors aged 18 to 49. CD4 naive and memory got three plates each, CD8 naive two, CD8 memory one.

CD45RO negativity and positive selection for CCR7 defined naive CD8 cells, a population that excluded terminally differentiated effector memory CD45RA+ cells. It was at deep level that the assay was run. Produced via immunoSEQ multiplex PCR; TCRdb's table is partial and in-frame only. In the table there are millions of clones, about 92% of which are singletons. CDR1 and CDR2 from the germline V gene are SGDLS and YYNGEE. This CDR3 region has 18 residues. V lost 3 bases, J lost 2 bases, and 9 bases stayed unmatched. V usage is TRBV9 and J usage is TRBJ2-6, with TRBD1 identical over 9 bases. Material: naive CD8+ T cells from PBMCs. This clonotype was obtained from a man between 18 and 35 years old in good health. Some clones in this sample may be carry-over from other donors' samples. CDR3 in DNA: TGTGCCAGCAGCGCGAGTTCGACAGGGGGTCCTGGGGCCAACGTCCTGACTTTC. The encoded protein is CASSASSTGGPGANVLTF.